What follows are 21 T cell receptor beta chains derived from one specimen sequenced in a study of blood T cell repertoires in COVID-19. Clones were read by immunoSEQ multiplex PCR, and TCRdb kept only the in-frame ones, dropping some. The table has about 87,000 clones, more than 70% seen once. The sequencing sample was made of peripheral blood. These receptors were obtained from a human donor with acute or convalescent COVID-19. The donor label of this sample is uncertain.

The chain couples TRBV4-2 to TRBJ1-3; weak D call: TRBD1 (6 bases). This CDR3 region has 15 residues. Germline values: CDR1 LGHNA, CDR2 YNFKEQ. Trimming shortened V by 4 bases and J by 0 bases, and 10 bases separated the two germline ends. The CDR3, as DNA: TGTGCCAGCAGCCCCAACAGGGACTCTGGAAACACCATATATTTT. Translation gives CASSPNRDSGNTIYF.

The V call is TRBV2, the J call TRBJ1-2; D unclear. V was clipped by 4 bases and J by 7 bases, with 13 bases between them. The CDR3 contains 13 residues. Looked up from germline, CDR1 is SNHLY and CDR2 is FYNNEI. The CDR3 DNA follows: TGTGCCAGCAGTGGGGTCGGCAGGCGTGGCTACACCTTC. Translation: CASSGVGRRGYTF.

The chain is built from TRBV21-1 and TRBJ2-7; TRBD1, the D gene given by the table, was not confirmed from the DNA. TRBV21-1 is reported as a pseudogene. This CDR3 has 13 residues. CDR3 sequence reads: CASKKGDSYEQYF. In nucleotides, the CDR3 is TGTGCCAGCAAAAAGGGGGACAGCTACGAGCAGTACTTC.

V is TRBV7-8 and J is TRBJ1-1; the D is unclear. Germline lookup yields CDR1 SGHVS and CDR2 FQNEAQ. V lost 5 bases to trimming and J lost 1 base, with 11 bases between them. CDR3 length: 14 residues. The DNA of the CDR3 is TGTGCCAGCAGCCTTAGCGAGGGGAACACTGAAGCTTTCTTT. This gives the protein CASSLSEGNTEAFF.

This clone was counted once. The chain combines TRBV7-3 with TRBJ1-2, with TRBD1 matching over 10 bases. This CDR3 is built from 15 residues. Trimming removed 5 bases from V and 0 bases from J; junction bases left unmatched: 3. Germline-derived CDR1 and CDR2 are SGHTA and FQGTGA. The CDR3 DNA follows: TGTGCCAGCAGCACCGGACAGGGGGCTAACTATGGCTACACCTTC. It is translated as CASSTGQGANYGYTF.

The table lists this clone with a few counts. The DNA for the CDR3 is TGTGCCAGCAGCTTAGCCCCGCGGGGGCCCAGATACAATGAGCAGTTCTTC. It translates to CASSLAPRGPRYNEQFF. The rearrangement uses TRBV7-2 and TRBJ2-1; possibly TRBD2 for D (7 bases). There are 17 residues in the CDR3. Trimming cost V 0 bases and J 4 bases, with 16 bases left between them. Germline V CDR1 and CDR2: SGHTA, FQGNSA.

This chain uses TRBV11-3 with TRBJ2-1; D is possibly TRBD1 (5 bases). The CDR3 consists of 15 residues. The germline V gene encodes CDR1 SGHNT and CDR2 YENEEA. Trimming stripped 5 bases from V and 7 bases from J, with 18 bases between. Written as DNA, the CDR3 is TGTGCCAGCAGCCGTATACAGGTCAATTTAAATGAGCAGTTCTTC. It translates to CASSRIQVNLNEQFF. The variable domain in full, with the rest retrieved from reference TRBV11-3 and TRBJ2-1, is EAGVVQSPRYKIIEKKQPVAFWCNPISGHNTLYWYLQNLGQGPELLIRYENEEAVDDSQLPKDRFSAERLKGVDSTLKIQPAELGDSAVYLCASSRIQVNLNEQFFGPGTRLTVL.

The genes are TRBV28 and TRBJ1-2; D may be TRBD1 (5 bases). This CDR3 is built from 15 residues. Germline V lookup: CDR1 MDHEN, CDR2 SYDVKM. V was pared by 6 bases and J by 6 bases, with 20 bases between. CDR3 in amino acids: CASRLGGQGMNGYTF. The CDR3, as DNA: TGTGCCAGCAGACTTGGAGGGCAGGGCATGAATGGCTACACCTTC.

This chain uses TRBV28 with TRBJ2-1; TRBD2 is a possible D gene (6 bases). The CDR3 is 14 amino acids. Germline V CDR1 and CDR2: MDHEN, SYDVKM. Trimming took off 2 bases at V and 9 bases at J, with 14 bases between the two ends. The DNA of the CDR3 is TGTGCCAGCAGTTTAGAGTGGACTATTAGTGAGCAGTTCTTC. It specifies CASSLEWTISEQFF.

The chain employs TRBV28 and TRBJ1-5; tentatively, D is TRBD1 (5 bases). The CDR3 totals 13 residues. Germline CDR1 and CDR2: MDHEN and SYDVKM. The V and J ends lost 5 bases and 9 bases respectively, with 14 bases between them. The CDR3 DNA reads TGTGCCAGCAGTGGGGGGACGTCAGCGCCCCAGCATTTT. As protein: CASSGGTSAPQHF.

The chain has TRBV6-5 and TRBJ1-2; possibly TRBD1 for D (6 bases). The V and J ends lost 8 bases and 3 bases respectively, with 19 bases between them. Germline V CDR1 and CDR2: MNHEY, SVGAGI. This CDR3 is built from 15 residues. This chain's CDR3 is CASSQLSQGDYGYTF. The DNA for the CDR3 is TGTGCCAGCTCTCAATTGTCACAGGGAGACTATGGCTACACCTTC.

The gene calls are TRBV10-2 and TRBJ1-5; TRBD1 might be the D (5 bases). V lost 2 bases and J 7 bases, leaving 9 bases between the germline ends. The CDR3 is 13 amino acids. Germline values: CDR1 WSHSY, CDR2 SAAADI. In DNA, the CDR3 is TGCGCCAGCAGTGAGGGCAGGGAACAGCCCCAGCATTTT. Translating gives CASSEGREQPQHF.

The V gene is TRBV5-4, the J gene TRBJ1-4; 8 bases are a match to TRBD1. The V and J ends lost 4 bases and 5 bases, in that order; junction bases with no gene match: 4. The V gene's germline CDR1 is SGHNT and CDR2 YYREEE (reference sequence). The CDR3 contains 14 residues. The CDR3 nucleotides are TGTGCCAGCAGCCGGACAGGGTCGAATGAAAAACTGTTTTTT. This gives the protein CASSRTGSNEKLFF.

The J gene is TRBJ2-7, the V gene TRBV6-5; maybe TRBD1 (6 bases). Germline CDR1 and CDR2: MNHEY and SVGAGI. The CDR3 contains 12 residues. V lost 7 bases and J 4 bases, leaving 11 bases between the germline ends. This chain's CDR3 is CASINREYEQYF. CDR3 bases: TGTGCCAGCATAAACAGGGAGTACGAGCAGTACTTC.

The gene calls are TRBV4-1 and TRBJ2-4; 8 nucleotides align to TRBD1. The CDR3 covers 17 residues. Trimming cost V 3 bases and J 8 bases; bases outside gene matches: 15. Germline loops: CDR1 MGHRA, CDR2 YSYEKL. CDR3 nucleotides: TGCGCCAGCAGCCATAGATGGTTCCAGGGGGCCGGGGACATTCAGTACTTC. Translating gives CASSHRWFQGAGDIQYF.

The gene calls are TRBV6-5 and TRBJ1-1; unclear D gene. Germline V gene sequence: CDR1 MNHEY, CDR2 SVGAGI. This CDR3 contains 15 residues. Trimming stripped 4 bases from V and 5 bases from J, with 17 bases between. The CDR3 protein is CASSSGSEWRTEAFF. In DNA form, the CDR3 reads TGTGCCAGCAGTTCCGGAAGCGAGTGGAGGACTGAAGCTTTCTTT.

The chain joins TRBV10-3 to TRBJ1-1; maybe TRBD1 (6 bases). CDR3 length: 14 amino acids. Germline assignment: CDR1 ENHRY and CDR2 SYGVKD. V was shortened by 9 bases and J by 1 base, with 15 bases between the two germline ends. This CDR3 reads CAIRNREGNTEAFF. The CDR3 coding sequence is TGTGCCATAAGGAACAGGGAGGGGAACACTGAAGCTTTCTTT.

This clone came up a few times. The rearrangement links TRBV10-1 to TRBJ2-3; tentative D call: TRBD2 (6 bases). Germline V gene data show CDR1 as WNHNN and CDR2 as SYGVQD (reference sequence). Trimming shortened V by 8 bases and J by 1 base, and 13 bases separated the two germline ends. The CDR3 runs to 14 residues. The CDR3 loop is CASQEASGTDTQYF. In nucleotides, the CDR3 is TGCGCCAGCCAAGAGGCTAGCGGCACAGATACGCAGTATTTT.

The chain has TRBV19 and TRBJ2-3, with TRBD2 identical over 10 bases. The CDR3 length is 15 residues. Germline CDR1 and CDR2: LNHDA and SQIVND (reference sequence). The J segment lost 2 bases and the V segment lost 5 bases, leaving 4 bases of the junction unmatched. The CDR3 nucleotides read TGTGCCAGTAGTCGGACTAGCGGTTACACAGATACGCAGTATTTT. Translating it yields CASSRTSGYTDTQYF.

The chain employs TRBV12-2 and TRBJ2-7; the table gives TRBD1 as D, unverified against the DNA. TRBV12-2 is an annotated pseudogene. The length of the CDR3 is 16 residues. DNA for the CDR3: TGTGCAAGTCGCTTAGACGGGACAGGGGCTTCCTACGAGCAGTACTTC. Its protein product is CASRLDGTGASYEQYF.

Ten or more counts support this clone. V and J are TRBV6-5 and TRBJ1-4, with D possibly matching TRBD1 (6 bases). This CDR3 comprises 16 residues. V lost 2 bases, J lost 6 bases, and 16 bases lay in between. Germline V gene data show CDR1 as MNHEY and CDR2 as SVGAGI. CDR3 region: CASSYARQEMDEKLFF. The CDR3 DNA sequence: TGTGCCAGCAGTTACGCCAGACAGGAAATGGATGAAAAACTGTTTTTT.